This T cell receptor beta chain was retrieved from a study of T cell responses to AZD1222 COVID-19 vaccine. Whole-study results and caveats: Clonal diversity was possibly underestimated, and white British individuals and females predominated among donors. Mapped onto spike, vaccine-associated CD4 TCRs spanned it and were dominant at 160-218 and 743-854. Of spike-specific TCRs, nearly half reportedly target regions left unmutated in variants.

Germline V gives CDR1 SGHRS, CDR2 YFSETQ. V shed 5 bases and J shed 5 bases, with 13 bases lying between them. The CDR3 totals 13 residues. Only in-frame clones appear in the TCRdb table, and some are missing; sequencing was by immunoSEQ multiplex PCR. The repertoire holds about 100,000 clones, with 70% to 90% as singletons. Worth noting for this clone: Its antigen is not known.

This receptor was identified in an adult in good health. The starting material was peripheral blood, obtained on day 0 of AZD1222 vaccination. This chain connects TRBV5-1 to TRBJ2-5; D may be TRBD1 or TRBD2 (5 bases each). The CDR3 nucleotides read TGCGCCAGCAGAACGGGACCGCGGGAGACCCAGTACTTC. It yields the protein CASRTGPRETQYF.